Listed here are 10 T cell receptor beta chains from one sample, sequenced in a study of PD-1 blockade in classical Hodgkin lymphoma. The time point here: cycle 4 day 1 (C4D1), after around six weeks of nivolumab. All patients experienced relapse after autologous stem cell transplantation, and brentuximab vedotin exposure was variable. Only in-frame clones appear in the TCRdb table, and some are missing; sequencing was by immunoSEQ multiplex PCR. The data contain approximately 21,000 clones, approximately 85% of them singletons. The sample in question was peripheral blood mononuclear cells (PBMCs), obtained before the fourth cycle of nivolumab. The source of these receptors is a human donor with classical Hodgkin lymphoma.

The rearrangement links TRBV7-2 to TRBJ2-2, with TRBD1 matching over 9 bases. The CDR3 is 16 residues long. From germline, CDR1 is SGHTA and CDR2 FQGNSA. The V gene end was trimmed by 4 bases and the J gene end by 0 bases; junction bases not matched to a gene: 3. CDR3 nucleotide sequence: TGTGCCAGCAGCTCCCGGACAGGGGCGAACACCGGGGAGCTGTTTTTT. Encoded protein: CASSSRTGANTGELFF.

V usage is TRBV28 and J usage is TRBJ2-5, with D uncertain. This CDR3 has 13 amino acids. Trimming removed 10 bases at V and 4 bases at J, with 16 bases between. Germline V gene lookup returns CDR1 MDHEN and CDR2 SYDVKM. The CDR3 sequence is CATTLDPLETQYF. DNA for the CDR3: TGTGCCACCACACTCGACCCCCTAGAGACCCAGTACTTC. Full variable domain (rest looked up from reference TRBV28 and TRBJ2-5): DVKVTQSSRYLVKRTGEKVFLECVQDMDHENMFWYRQDPGLGLRLIYFSYDVKMKEKGDIPEGYSVSREKKERFSLILESASTNQTSMYLCATTLDPLETQYFGPGTRLLVL.

V and J are TRBV19 and TRBJ1-5, with TRBD1 matching 7 bases. Trimming removed 6 bases from V and 4 bases from J; junction bases left unmatched: 3. The CDR3 consists of 13 residues. Germline V gene lookup returns CDR1 LNHDA and CDR2 SQIVND (reference sequence). The CDR3 reads CASRRQGNQPQHF. Here the CDR3 DNA reads TGTGCCAGTAGGAGACAGGGTAATCAGCCCCAGCATTTT.

This clone showed up just a few times. The chain carries TRBV11-1 and TRBJ2-2; D remains unclear. CDR3 length: 11 residues. Trimming cost V 6 bases and J 5 bases, with 4 bases left between them. CDR1 and CDR2 from the germline V gene are SGHAT and FQDESV (reference sequence). CDR3 protein: CASRRTGELFF. CDR3 DNA sequence: TGTGCCAGCAGGAGGACCGGGGAGCTGTTTTTT.

The chain employs TRBV4-1 and TRBJ2-1, with 9 bases matching TRBD2. The length of the CDR3 is 15 residues. The V segment lost 1 base and the J segment 5 bases; nucleotides outside the gene matches: 3. The germline CDR1 and CDR2 sequences are MGHRA and YSYEKL. CDR3: CASSQGGLANNEQFF. DNA of the CDR3: TGCGCCAGCAGCCAAGGCGGACTAGCGAACAATGAGCAGTTCTTC.

The chain is built from TRBV11-2 and TRBJ2-3; 9 bases agree with TRBD2. The CDR3 spans 16 residues. V dropped 4 bases and J dropped 2; count of bases not matched to a gene: 7. Germline V gives CDR1 SGHAT, CDR2 FQNNGV. The CDR3 here is CASSSGAGGPTDTQYF. As DNA, the CDR3 is TGTGCCAGCAGCTCTGGGGCGGGAGGGCCCACAGATACGCAGTATTTT.

The rearrangement links TRBV9 to TRBJ2-7, with D tentatively TRBD1 or TRBD2 (5 bases each). CDR3 length equals 15 residues. Germline V gives CDR1 SGDLS, CDR2 YYNGEE. The germline V and J ends were trimmed by 0 bases and 3 bases, with 13 bases remaining between them. This CDR3 reads CASSVEAGTRYEQYF. CDR3 DNA: TGTGCCAGCAGCGTAGAGGCAGGGACCCGCTACGAGCAGTACTTC. The variable domain in full, with the rest retrieved from reference TRBV9 and TRBJ2-7, is DSGVTQTPKHLITATGQRVTLRCSPRSGDLSVYWYQQSLDQGLQFLIQYYNGEERAKGNILERFSAQQFPDLHSELNLSSLELGDSALYFCASSVEAGTRYEQYFGPGTRLTVT.

The chain couples TRBV19 to TRBJ1-5; the match to TRBD1 covers 9 bases. The ends lost 4 bases at V and 2 bases at J; junction bases unmatched: 3. The CDR3 runs 15 residues. Germline values: CDR1 LNHDA, CDR2 SQIVND (reference sequence). DNA of the CDR3: TGTGCCAGTAGTACGGACAGGGGACGCAATCAGCCCCAGCATTTT. It yields the protein CASSTDRGRNQPQHF.

The chain combines TRBV4-3 with TRBJ2-3, with 8 bases matching TRBD2. CDR1 is LGHNA and CDR2 is YSLEER in the germline V gene. Trimming removed 0 bases from V and 2 bases from J; junction bases left unmatched: 4. The CDR3 is 16 amino acids. The CDR3 DNA follows: TGCGCCAGCAGCCAAGATGGAGCGGGGGACACAGATACGCAGTATTTT. This gives the protein CASSQDGAGDTDTQYF.

V usage is TRBV7-9 and J usage is TRBJ2-2; D remains unclear. From germline, CDR1 is SEHNR and CDR2 FQNEAQ (reference sequence). CDR3 size: 14 residues. The V end was cut by 2 bases, the J end by 0 bases, with 4 bases between. CDR3 DNA: TGTGCCAGCAGCTTACTAGCGAACACCGGGGAGCTGTTTTTT. Translating it yields CASSLLANTGELFF. The whole variable domain, remainder taken from reference TRBV7-9 and TRBJ2-2, is DTGVSQNPRHKITKRGQNVTFRCDPISEHNRLYWYRQTLGQGPEFLTYFQNEAQLEKSRLLSDRFSAERPKGSFSTLEIQRTEQGDSAMYLCASSLLANTGELFFGEGSRLTVL.